In its sample, the clone carrying this T cell receptor beta chain was seen many times. After template switching added a universal primer site, the resulting cDNA carried unique molecular identifiers. TCRdb reanalysed the 5' RACE reads using MiXCR and keeps one entry per CDR3 protein. The sample consists of around 670,000 distinct CDR3 sequences, over 5% of them appearing once. This sample is drawn from a study of identical twins. V dropped 0 bases and J dropped 4 bases, with 11 bases sitting between them. There are 15 residues in the CDR3. Sample: naive T cells sorted from blood. The gene calls are TRBV12-3 or TRBV12-4 and TRBJ2-3; TRBD1 is a possible D gene (5 bases). The sequence was collected from a man aged 18 to 30 in good health. CDR3 sequence reads: CASSLALQGPDTQYF. CDR3 in DNA: TGTGCCAGCAGTTTAGCATTGCAGGGCCCAGATACGCAGTATTTT.